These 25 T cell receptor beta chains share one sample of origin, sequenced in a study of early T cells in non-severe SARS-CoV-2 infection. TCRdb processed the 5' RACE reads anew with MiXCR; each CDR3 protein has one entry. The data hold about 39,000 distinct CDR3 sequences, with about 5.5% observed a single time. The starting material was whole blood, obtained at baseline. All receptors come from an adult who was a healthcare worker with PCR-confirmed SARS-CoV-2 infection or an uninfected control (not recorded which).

CDR3 coding DNA: TGTGCCAGCAGCCATACCAGCCGACAGGCAACTAATGAAAAACTGTTTTTT. It is translated as CASSHTSRQATNEKLFF. The chain combines TRBV14 with TRBJ1-4; D perhaps matches TRBD1 (6 bases). V shed 3 bases and J shed 0 bases, with 14 bases lying between them. The CDR3 contains 17 residues. The germline V gene encodes CDR1 SGHDN and CDR2 FVKESK.

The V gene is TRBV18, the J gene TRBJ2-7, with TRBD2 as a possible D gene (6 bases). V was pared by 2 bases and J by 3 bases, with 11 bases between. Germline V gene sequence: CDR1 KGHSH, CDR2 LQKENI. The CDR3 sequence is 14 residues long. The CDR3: CASSPDAGYYEQYF. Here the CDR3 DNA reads TGTGCCAGCTCACCAGATGCGGGGTACTACGAGCAGTACTTC.

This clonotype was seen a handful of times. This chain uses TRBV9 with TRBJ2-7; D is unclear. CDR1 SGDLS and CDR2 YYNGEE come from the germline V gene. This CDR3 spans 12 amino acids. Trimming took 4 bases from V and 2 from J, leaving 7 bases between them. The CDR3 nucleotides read TGTGCCAGCAGCCCCCGGGCCTACGAGCAGTACTTC. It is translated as CASSPRAYEQYF.

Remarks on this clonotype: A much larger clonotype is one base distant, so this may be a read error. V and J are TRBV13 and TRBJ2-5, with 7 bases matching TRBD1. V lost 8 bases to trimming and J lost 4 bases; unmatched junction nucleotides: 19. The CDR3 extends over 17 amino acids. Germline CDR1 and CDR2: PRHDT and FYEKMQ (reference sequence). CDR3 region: CASGRGATGRYAETQYF. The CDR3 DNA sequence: TGTGCCAGCGGCCGAGGGGCGACAGGGAGATACGCAGAGACCCAGTACTTC. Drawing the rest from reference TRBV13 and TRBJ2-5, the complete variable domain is AAGVIQSPRHLIKEKRETATLKCYPIPRHDTVYWYQQGPGQDPQFLISFYEKMQSDKGSIPDRFSAQQFSDYHSELNMSSLELGDSALYFCASGRGATGRYAETQYFGPGTRLLVL.

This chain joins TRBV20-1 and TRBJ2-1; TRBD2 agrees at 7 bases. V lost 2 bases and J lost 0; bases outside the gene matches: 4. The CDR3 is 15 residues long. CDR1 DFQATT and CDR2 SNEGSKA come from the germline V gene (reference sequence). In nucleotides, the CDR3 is TGCAGTGCTAGACACGGCGGGAGCTCCTACAATGAGCAGTTCTTC. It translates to CSARHGGSSYNEQFF.

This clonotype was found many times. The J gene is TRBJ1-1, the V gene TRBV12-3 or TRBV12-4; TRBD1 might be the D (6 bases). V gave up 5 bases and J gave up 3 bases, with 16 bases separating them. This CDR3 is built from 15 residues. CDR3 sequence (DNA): TGTGCCAGCAGTCCCCTCGACAGGCCCTACACTGAAGCTTTCTTT. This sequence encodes CASSPLDRPYTEAFF.

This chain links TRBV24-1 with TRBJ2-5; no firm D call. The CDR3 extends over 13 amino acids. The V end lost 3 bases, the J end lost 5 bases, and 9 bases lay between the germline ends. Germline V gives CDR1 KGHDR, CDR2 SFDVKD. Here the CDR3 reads CATSDPPRETQYF. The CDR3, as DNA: TGTGCCACCAGTGATCCACCGCGGGAGACCCAGTACTTC.

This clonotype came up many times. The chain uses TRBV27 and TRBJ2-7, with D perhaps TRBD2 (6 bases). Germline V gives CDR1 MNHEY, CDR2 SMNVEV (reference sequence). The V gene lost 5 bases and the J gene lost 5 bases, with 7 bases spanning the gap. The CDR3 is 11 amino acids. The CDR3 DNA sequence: TGTGCCAGCAGTCGGACTAACGAGCAGTACTTC. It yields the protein CASSRTNEQYF.

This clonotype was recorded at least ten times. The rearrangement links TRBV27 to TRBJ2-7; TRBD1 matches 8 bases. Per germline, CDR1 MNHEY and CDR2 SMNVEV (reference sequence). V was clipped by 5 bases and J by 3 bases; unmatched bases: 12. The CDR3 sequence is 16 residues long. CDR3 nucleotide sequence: TGTGCCAGCAGTCTCACCCCGGGACAGGTGAGCTACGAGCAGTACTTC. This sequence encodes CASSLTPGQVSYEQYF.

The CDR3 coding sequence is TGTGCCAGCAGCCAAGAGGACAGAATACTTAATGAGCAGTTCTTC. Its protein is CASSQEDRILNEQFF. The chain joins TRBV4-2 to TRBJ2-1, with TRBD1 as a possible D gene (6 bases). Trimming left V 0 bases short and J 7 bases short, with 13 bases between. The germline V gene has CDR1 LGHNA and CDR2 YNFKEQ. The CDR3 has 15 residues.

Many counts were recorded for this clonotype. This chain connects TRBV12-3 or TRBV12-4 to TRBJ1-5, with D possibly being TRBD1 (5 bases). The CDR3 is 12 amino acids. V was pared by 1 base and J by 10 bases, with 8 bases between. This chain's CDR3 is CASSLDRRPQHF. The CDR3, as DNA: TGTGCCAGCAGTTTAGACAGGAGACCCCAGCATTTT.

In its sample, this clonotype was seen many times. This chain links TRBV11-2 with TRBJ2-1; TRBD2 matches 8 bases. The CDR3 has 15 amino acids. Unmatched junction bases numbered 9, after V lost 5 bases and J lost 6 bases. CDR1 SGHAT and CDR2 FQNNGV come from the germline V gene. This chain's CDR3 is CASSRPAGVRNEQFF. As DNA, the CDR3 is TGTGCCAGCAGCCGTCCAGCGGGAGTTCGCAATGAGCAGTTCTTC.

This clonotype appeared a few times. CDR3 sequence reads: CASTAVQETQYF. CDR3 nucleotides: TGTGCCAGCACCGCCGTCCAAGAGACCCAGTACTTC. The chain carries TRBV6-2 or TRBV6-3 and TRBJ2-5; D remains unclear. The CDR3 is made up of 12 amino acids. Germline V gives CDR1 MNHEY, CDR2 SVGEGT. V dropped 7 bases and J dropped 1 base, with 7 bases sitting between them.

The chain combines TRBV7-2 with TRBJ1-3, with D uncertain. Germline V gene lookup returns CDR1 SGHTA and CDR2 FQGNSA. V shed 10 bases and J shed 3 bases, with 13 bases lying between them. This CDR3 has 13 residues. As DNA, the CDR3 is TGTGCCACCCGTTGGGGAGGTGGAAACACCATATATTTT. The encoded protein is CATRWGGGNTIYF. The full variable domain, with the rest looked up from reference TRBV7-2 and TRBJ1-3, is GAGVSQSPSNKVTEKGKDVELRCDPISGHTALYWYRQSLGQGLEFLIYFQGNSAPDKSGLPSDRFSAERTGGSVSTLTIQRTQQEDSAVYLCATRWGGGNTIYFGEGSWLTVV.

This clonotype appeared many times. DNA for the CDR3: TGTGCCAGCATTTCACGTGTGGTCGACTATTCCTACAATGAGCAGTTCTTC. Translation: CASISRVVDYSYNEQFF. This rearrangement joins TRBV21-1 to TRBJ2-1; the table's D call, TRBD2, was not checked against the DNA. TRBV21-1 is flagged as a pseudogene. The CDR3 extends over 17 amino acids.

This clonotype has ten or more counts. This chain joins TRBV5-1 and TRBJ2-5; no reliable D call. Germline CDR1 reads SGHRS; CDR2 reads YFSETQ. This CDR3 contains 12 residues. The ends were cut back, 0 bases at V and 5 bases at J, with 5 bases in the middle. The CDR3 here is CASSLGMETQYF. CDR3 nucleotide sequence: TGCGCCAGCAGCTTGGGGATGGAGACCCAGTACTTC.

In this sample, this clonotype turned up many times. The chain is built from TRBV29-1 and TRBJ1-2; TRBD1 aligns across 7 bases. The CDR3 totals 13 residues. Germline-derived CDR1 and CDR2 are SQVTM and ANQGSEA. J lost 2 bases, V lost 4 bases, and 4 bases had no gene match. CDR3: CSVGGGGNYGYTF. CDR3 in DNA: TGCAGCGTTGGTGGAGGGGGCAACTATGGCTACACCTTC.

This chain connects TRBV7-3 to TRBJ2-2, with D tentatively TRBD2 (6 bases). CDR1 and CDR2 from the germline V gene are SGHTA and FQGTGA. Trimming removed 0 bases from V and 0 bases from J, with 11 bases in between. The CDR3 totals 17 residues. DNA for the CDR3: TGTGCCAGCAGCTTAACGGGAGGTTCTACGAACACCGGGGAGCTGTTTTTT. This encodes CASSLTGGSTNTGELFF.

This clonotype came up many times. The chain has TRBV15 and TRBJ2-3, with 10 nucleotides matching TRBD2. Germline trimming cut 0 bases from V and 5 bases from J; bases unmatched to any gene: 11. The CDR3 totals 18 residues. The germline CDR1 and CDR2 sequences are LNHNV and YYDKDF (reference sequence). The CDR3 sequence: CATSRDRGLAGVKDTQYF. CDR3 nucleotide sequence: TGTGCCACCAGCAGAGATCGGGGCCTAGCGGGAGTCAAAGATACGCAGTATTTT.

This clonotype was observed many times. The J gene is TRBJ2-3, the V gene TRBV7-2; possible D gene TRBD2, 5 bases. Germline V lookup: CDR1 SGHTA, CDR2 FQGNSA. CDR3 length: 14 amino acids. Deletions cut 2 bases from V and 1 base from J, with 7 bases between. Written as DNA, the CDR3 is TGTGCCAGCAGCTTAACACTAGGCACAGATACGCAGTATTTT. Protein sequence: CASSLTLGTDTQYF.

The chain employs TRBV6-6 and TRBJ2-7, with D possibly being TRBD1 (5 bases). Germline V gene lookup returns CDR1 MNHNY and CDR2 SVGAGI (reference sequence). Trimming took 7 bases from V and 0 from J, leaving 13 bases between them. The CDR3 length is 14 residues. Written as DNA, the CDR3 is TGTGCCAGCAACCTACAGGCCTTCTCCTACGAGCAGTACTTC. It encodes CASNLQAFSYEQYF.

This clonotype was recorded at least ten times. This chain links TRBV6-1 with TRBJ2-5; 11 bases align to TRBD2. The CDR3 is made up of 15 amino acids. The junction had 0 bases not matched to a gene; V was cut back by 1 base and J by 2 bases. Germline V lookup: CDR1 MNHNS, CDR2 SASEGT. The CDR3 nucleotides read TGTGCCAGCAGTGAAGTAGCGGGGGGGCAAGAGACCCAGTACTTC. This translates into CASSEVAGGQETQYF.

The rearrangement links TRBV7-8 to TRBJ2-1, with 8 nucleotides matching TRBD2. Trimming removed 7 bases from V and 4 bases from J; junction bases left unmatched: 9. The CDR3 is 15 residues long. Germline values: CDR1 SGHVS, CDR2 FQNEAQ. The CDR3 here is CASTVAGQGYNEQFF. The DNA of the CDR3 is TGTGCCAGCACGGTAGCGGGGCAGGGGTACAATGAGCAGTTCTTC.

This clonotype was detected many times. The CDR3 sequence: CASSSPGSYEQYF. The CDR3 DNA reads as TGTGCCAGCAGCTCCCCCGGCTCCTACGAGCAGTACTTC. The V and J genes are TRBV7-8 and TRBJ2-7; unclear D gene. The CDR3 has 13 amino acids. Trimming took off 4 bases at V and 0 bases at J, with 7 bases between the two ends. CDR1 and CDR2 from the germline V gene are SGHVS and FQNEAQ.

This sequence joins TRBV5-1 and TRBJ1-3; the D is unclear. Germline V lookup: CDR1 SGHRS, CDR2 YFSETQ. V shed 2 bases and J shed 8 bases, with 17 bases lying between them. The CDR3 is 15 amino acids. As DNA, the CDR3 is TGCGCCAGCAGCTTAGGATCACCCGGAGGAGACACCATATATTTT. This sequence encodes CASSLGSPGGDTIYF.